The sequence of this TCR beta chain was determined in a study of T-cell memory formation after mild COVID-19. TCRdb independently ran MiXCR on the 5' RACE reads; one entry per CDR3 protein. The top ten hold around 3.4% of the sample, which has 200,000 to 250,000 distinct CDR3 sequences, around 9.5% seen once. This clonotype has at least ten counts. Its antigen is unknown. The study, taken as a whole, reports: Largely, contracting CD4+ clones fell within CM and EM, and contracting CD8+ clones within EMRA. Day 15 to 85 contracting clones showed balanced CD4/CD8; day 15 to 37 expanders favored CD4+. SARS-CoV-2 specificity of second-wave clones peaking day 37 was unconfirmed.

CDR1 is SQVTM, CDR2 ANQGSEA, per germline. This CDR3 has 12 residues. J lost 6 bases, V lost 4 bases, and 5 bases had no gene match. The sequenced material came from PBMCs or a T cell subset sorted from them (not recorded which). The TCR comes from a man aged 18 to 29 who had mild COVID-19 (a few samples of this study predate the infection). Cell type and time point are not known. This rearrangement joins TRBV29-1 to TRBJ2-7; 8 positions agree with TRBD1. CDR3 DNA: TGCAGCGTTGGGCAGGGGGCGCGCGAGCAGTACTTC. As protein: CSVGQGAREQYF.